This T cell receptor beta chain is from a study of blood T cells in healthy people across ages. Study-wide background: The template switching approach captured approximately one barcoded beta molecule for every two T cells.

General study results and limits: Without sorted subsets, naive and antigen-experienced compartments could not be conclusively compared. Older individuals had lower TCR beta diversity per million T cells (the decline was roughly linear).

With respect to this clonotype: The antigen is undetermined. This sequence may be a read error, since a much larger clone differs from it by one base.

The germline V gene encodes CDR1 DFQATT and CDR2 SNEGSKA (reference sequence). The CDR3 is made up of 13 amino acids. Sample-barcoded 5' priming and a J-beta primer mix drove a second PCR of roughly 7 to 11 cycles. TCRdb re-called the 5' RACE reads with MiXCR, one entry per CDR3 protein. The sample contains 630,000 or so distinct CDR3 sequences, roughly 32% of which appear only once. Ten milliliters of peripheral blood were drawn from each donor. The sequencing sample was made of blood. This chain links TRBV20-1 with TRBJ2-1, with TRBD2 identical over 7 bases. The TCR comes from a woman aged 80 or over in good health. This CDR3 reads CSARGWRGTEQFF. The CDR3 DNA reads TGCAGTGCGAGAGGTTGGCGGGGGACCGAGCAGTTCTTC.